This entry lists 14 T cell receptor beta chains sequenced from one sample in a study of cytotoxic CD8 clonotypes in ibrutinib-treated CLL. Sequencing used immunoSEQ multiplex PCR; TCRdb keeps in-frame clones, though not all of them. Here the sample spans around 140,000 clones, roughly 80% being singletons. The sample was PBMCs, taken after 12 months of ibrutinib treatment. Source of these receptors: a human donor with chronic lymphocytic leukemia.

The chain has TRBV11-3 and TRBJ2-7, with unresolved D. Germline lookup yields CDR1 SGHNT and CDR2 YENEEA. The germline V and J ends were trimmed by 1 base and 0 bases, with 7 bases remaining between them. The CDR3 covers 14 residues. CDR3 amino acids: CASSLASDSYEQYF. The CDR3 coding sequence is TGTGCCAGCAGCTTAGCGTCAGACTCCTACGAGCAGTACTTC.

Only one count was recorded for this clone. The CDR3 here is CSVDGVGQRFMNTEAFF. The CDR3 DNA sequence: TGCAGCGTCGATGGGGTAGGACAGCGATTCATGAACACTGAAGCTTTCTTT. This rearrangement joins TRBV29-1 to TRBJ1-1, with D possibly being TRBD1 (6 bases). Germline-derived CDR1 and CDR2 are SQVTM and ANQGSEA. V was cut by 6 bases and J by 0 bases, with 23 bases left in between. This CDR3 spans 17 amino acids.

The chain links TRBV30 to TRBJ2-6; D not resolved. Germline assignment: CDR1 GTSNPN and CDR2 SVGIG (reference sequence). Between the trimmed V and J ends, which lost 2 bases and 1 base, there was a span of 0 bases. CDR3 length: 12 residues. The CDR3 loop is CAWSSGANVLTF. The CDR3 bases are TGTGCCTGGAGTTCTGGGGCCAACGTCCTGACTTTC.

The chain combines TRBV6-5 with TRBJ2-3; D call uncertain. CDR1 and CDR2 (germline): MNHEY, SVGAGI. The CDR3 consists of 16 residues. Trimming removed 0 bases at V and 4 bases at J, with 14 bases between. The CDR3 DNA reads as TGTGCCAGCAGTTACTCGGGCTACCGAACCCCAGATACGCAGTATTTT. Its protein product is CASSYSGYRTPDTQYF.

V and J are TRBV5-6 and TRBJ2-1; D is ambiguous. CDR1 is SGHDT and CDR2 is YYEEEE in the germline V gene. V dropped 6 bases and J dropped 12 bases, with 10 bases sitting between them. The CDR3 length is 10 residues. CDR3: CASNPSRQFF. In nucleotides, the CDR3 is TGTGCCAGCAACCCCTCCCGGCAGTTCTTC.

This rearrangement joins TRBV5-1 to TRBJ2-7, with D tentatively TRBD1 (5 bases). This CDR3 is 14 amino acids long. Trimming left V 3 bases short and J 1 base short, with 11 bases between. The germline gives CDR1 SGHRS, CDR2 YFSETQ. CDR3 protein: CASSSRQGSYEQYF. In DNA form, the CDR3 reads TGCGCCAGCAGCTCCCGCCAGGGATCCTACGAGCAGTACTTC.

J is TRBJ2-3 and V is TRBV28; D is possibly TRBD1 or TRBD2 (5 bases each). CDR1 MDHEN and CDR2 SYDVKM come from the germline V gene. V gave up 8 bases and J gave up 0 bases, with 9 bases separating them. CDR3 length equals 13 residues. CDR3 region: CASLRDSTDTQYF. CDR3 in DNA: TGTGCCAGCCTCCGGGACAGCACAGATACGCAGTATTTT.

The V call is TRBV27, the J call TRBJ2-1, with D uncertain. The CDR3 consists of 11 residues. CDR1 is MNHEY, CDR2 SMNVEV, per germline (reference sequence). Trimming took off 5 bases at V and 3 bases at J, with 2 bases between the two ends. Here the CDR3 reads CASSLYNEQFF. DNA of the CDR3: TGTGCCAGCAGTCTCTACAATGAGCAGTTCTTC.

The chain recombines TRBV23-1 with TRBJ2-7; no clear D. TRBV23-1 is assigned to the ORF class and has an uncertain function. Trimming took off 1 base at V and 4 bases at J, with 11 bases between the two ends. There are 14 residues in the CDR3. The chain's CDR3 is CASSQCQIPYEQYF. The DNA of the CDR3 is TGCGCCAGCAGTCAATGCCAGATCCCATACGAGCAGTACTTC.

The chain uses TRBV27 and TRBJ2-7, with TRBD1 as a possible D gene (6 bases). CDR3 length: 15 residues. V was clipped by 4 bases and J by 2 bases, with 15 bases between them. Germline V gene sequence: CDR1 MNHEY, CDR2 SMNVEV (reference sequence). CDR3 region: CASSSDSLPPYEQYF. For the CDR3, the DNA is TGTGCCAGCAGTTCGGACAGCCTCCCCCCCTACGAGCAGTACTTC.

Comments on this clone: A clone one base away is much larger, so this may be a read error. The chain carries TRBV5-6 and TRBJ2-7; D not resolved. CDR1 and CDR2 (germline): SGHDT, YYEEEE. The CDR3 is 11 residues long. The V end lost 3 bases, the J end lost 3 bases, and 4 bases lay between the germline ends. CDR3 protein: CASSYNYEQYF. The CDR3 DNA is TGTGCCAGCAGCTACAACTACGAGCAGTACTTC.

This clone was seen once. The same CDR3 arises from other DNA sequences in this sample as well. This sequence joins TRBV19 and TRBJ1-4, with 8 bases matching TRBD1. CDR1 and CDR2 (germline): LNHDA, SQIVND (reference sequence). V gave up 1 base and J gave up 8 bases; unmatched junction bases: 3. The CDR3 contains 14 residues. The CDR3 DNA follows: TGTGCCAGTAGTATAGGGACAGGGAACGAAAAACTGTTTTTT. It translates to CASSIGTGNEKLFF.

This clone was seen only a few times. V is TRBV7-2 and J is TRBJ2-3; TRBD2 agrees at 12 bases. The CDR3 sequence is 18 residues long. The ends lost 5 bases at V and 2 bases at J; junction bases unmatched: 11. Germline values: CDR1 SGHTA, CDR2 FQGNSA. CDR3 DNA: TGTGCCAGCAGCCCCCGAAGGCTAGCGGGGGGGAACACAGATACGCAGTATTTT. It codes for CASSPRRLAGGNTDTQYF.

This clone was observed a few times. For the CDR3, the DNA is TGTGCCAGCAGCTCTTCTGAGACAGAGTACTACGAGCAGTACTTC. It specifies CASSSSETEYYEQYF. This chain connects TRBV7-9 to TRBJ2-7, with D maybe TRBD1 (5 bases). Germline CDR1 is SEHNR and CDR2 is FQNEAQ (reference sequence). This CDR3 has 15 residues. Trimming took off 4 bases at V and 3 bases at J, with 16 bases between the two ends.